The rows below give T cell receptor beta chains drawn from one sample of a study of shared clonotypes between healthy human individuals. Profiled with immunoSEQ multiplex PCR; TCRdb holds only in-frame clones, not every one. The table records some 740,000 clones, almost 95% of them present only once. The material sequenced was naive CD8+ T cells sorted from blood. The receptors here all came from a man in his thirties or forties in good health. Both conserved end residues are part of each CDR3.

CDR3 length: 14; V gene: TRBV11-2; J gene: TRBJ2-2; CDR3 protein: CASSLGVGTGELFF
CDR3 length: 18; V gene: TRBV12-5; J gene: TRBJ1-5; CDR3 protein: CASGLATVIVPPYQPQHF
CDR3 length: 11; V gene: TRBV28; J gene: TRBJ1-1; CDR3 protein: CASKDWQEAFF
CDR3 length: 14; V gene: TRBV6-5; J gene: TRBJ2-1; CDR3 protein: CASSQGRTYNEQFF
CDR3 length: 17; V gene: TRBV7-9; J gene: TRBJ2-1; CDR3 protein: CASSPTTSGYPYNEQFF
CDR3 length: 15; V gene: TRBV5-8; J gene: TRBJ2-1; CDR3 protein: CASSDPLDSSNEQFF
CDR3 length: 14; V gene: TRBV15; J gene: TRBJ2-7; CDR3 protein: CASRQSGGSYEQYF
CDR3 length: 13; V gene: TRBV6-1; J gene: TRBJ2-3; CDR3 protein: CASSELGADTQYF
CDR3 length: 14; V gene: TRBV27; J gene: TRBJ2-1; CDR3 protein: CASSLGLGGNEQFF
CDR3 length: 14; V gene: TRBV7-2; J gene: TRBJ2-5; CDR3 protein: CASRVGQGWETQYF
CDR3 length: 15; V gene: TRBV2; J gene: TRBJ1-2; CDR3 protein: CASSDGTPTISGYTF
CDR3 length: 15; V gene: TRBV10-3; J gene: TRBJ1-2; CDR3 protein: CAISAQDRALYGYTF